What follows are 31 T cell receptor beta chains derived from one specimen sequenced in a study of shared clonotypes between healthy human individuals. Sequenced by immunoSEQ multiplex PCR; TCRdb stores in-frame clones only, minus some. The sample lists about half a million clones, 70% to 80% occurring once. The sequencing input was PBMCs. The receptors stem from a woman between 40 and 55 years old in good health. Some clones in this sample may be carry-over from other donors' samples.

On this clone: The sample carries other DNA sequences with the same CDR3. The genes are TRBV5-1 and TRBJ2-3; D is uncertain. Per the germline V gene, CDR1 is SGHRS and CDR2 is YFSETQ. Deletions cut 0 bases from V and 6 bases from J, with 5 bases between. The CDR3 contains 12 residues. The CDR3 is CASSLDGDTQYF. In nucleotides, the CDR3 is TGCGCCAGCAGCTTGGATGGGGATACGCAGTATTTT.

This clone appeared many times. The CDR3, as DNA: TGCGCCAGCAGCCAAGACCCTGCCAGGAACACTGAAGCTTTCTTT. This sequence encodes CASSQDPARNTEAFF. The chain combines TRBV4-1 with TRBJ1-1; D not resolved. Trimming pared 0 bases from V and 1 base from J, leaving 9 bases between. CDR3 length: 15 amino acids. Per the germline V gene, CDR1 is MGHRA and CDR2 is YSYEKL.

The rearrangement links TRBV27 to TRBJ1-5; D gene uncertain. Germline V lookup: CDR1 MNHEY, CDR2 SMNVEV (reference sequence). The germline V and J ends were trimmed by 7 bases and 5 bases, with 24 bases remaining between them. This CDR3 is built from 17 residues. CDR3 in amino acids: CASTPPARSQNYQPQHF. The CDR3 region has the DNA TGTGCCAGCACTCCTCCGGCTCGGTCACAAAATTATCAGCCCCAGCATTTT.

This clone was seen a few times. CDR3 region: CASSGASGRAYEQYF. The CDR3 nucleotides are TGTGCCAGCAGTGGAGCTAGCGGGAGGGCCTACGAGCAGTACTTC. V and J are TRBV6-1 and TRBJ2-7; TRBD2 matches at 12 bases. After removal of 4 bases from V and 2 bases from J, the junction contained 3 bases not matched to a gene. There are 15 residues in the CDR3. Per the germline V gene, CDR1 is MNHNS and CDR2 is SASEGT.

This clone was seen a few times. Other DNA sequences in the same sample also yield this CDR3. The CDR3 DNA sequence: TGTGCCAGCAGCTTGGACAGGGGGTTGTACTATGGCTACACCTTC. This codes for CASSLDRGLYYGYTF. The genes are TRBV5-5 and TRBJ1-2; 8 positions agree with TRBD1. The CDR3 spans 15 residues. Germline CDR1 and CDR2: SGHKS and YYEKEE (reference sequence). J lost 3 bases, V lost 0 bases, and 4 bases had no gene match. The variable domain in full, with the rest retrieved from reference TRBV5-5 and TRBJ1-2, is DAGVTQSPTHLIKTRGQQVTLRCSPISGHKSVSWYQQVLGQGPQFIFQYYEKEERGRGNFPDRFSARQFPNYSSELNVNALLLGDSALYLCASSLDRGLYYGYTFGSGTRLTVV.

J is TRBJ1-1 and V is TRBV19, with 8 bases fitting TRBD1. The CDR3 spans 16 residues. With V trimmed by 4 bases and J by 6 bases, 13 bases remained unmatched. The V gene's germline CDR1 is LNHDA and CDR2 SQIVND (reference sequence). The CDR3 loop is CASSRSTGAGWSEAFF. The CDR3, as DNA: TGTGCCAGTAGTAGATCGACAGGGGCGGGTTGGTCTGAAGCTTTCTTT.

The chain combines TRBV4-3 with TRBJ2-5, with D maybe TRBD2 (5 bases). The last part of the DNA fits TRBJ2-7 better; the J call may be wrong. CDR3 size: 16 residues. Germline V lookup: CDR1 LGHNA, CDR2 YSLEER. CDR3 sequence reads: CASSQGWASRYYEQYF. The CDR3 DNA is TGCGCCAGCAGCCAAGGGTGGGCTAGCAGGTACTACGAGCAGTACTTC.

The V and J genes are TRBV4-2 and TRBJ1-1, with 7 bases identical to TRBD1. Germline values: CDR1 LGHNA, CDR2 YNFKEQ. The ends lost 6 bases at V and 6 bases at J; junction bases unmatched: 7. This CDR3 has 13 amino acids. In DNA form, the CDR3 reads TGTGCCAGCAGTGGGACAGCGTTTCCTGAAGCTTTCTTT. Translating gives CASSGTAFPEAFF.

This clone is a singleton in its sample. This rearrangement joins TRBV20-1 to TRBJ1-5, with 9 nucleotides matching TRBD1. CDR3 size: 10 residues. Germline assignment: CDR1 DFQATT and CDR2 SNEGSKA (reference sequence). V trimming: 5 bases; J trimming: 12 bases; junction bases outside the gene matches: 2. The CDR3 DNA reads TGCAGTGCTCACAGGGGGCTCCAGCATTTT. Translated, it gives CSAHRGLQHF.

The chain joins TRBV19 to TRBJ2-4; D possibly corresponds to TRBD2 (5 bases). With 10 bases removed from V and 0 bases from J, the gap between germline ends came to 13 bases. This CDR3 has 14 amino acids. The germline CDR1 and CDR2 sequences are LNHDA and SQIVND (reference sequence). The CDR3 nucleotides read TGTGCCAATCACCCGCGGGTAGCCAAAAACATTCAGTACTTC. It translates to CANHPRVAKNIQYF.

This rearrangement joins TRBV7-2 to TRBJ2-2, with 9 nucleotides matching TRBD1. CDR1 is SGHTA and CDR2 is FQGNSA in the germline V gene. There are 15 residues in the CDR3. Losses at the gene ends were 5 bases for V and 6 bases for J; bases not matched to a gene: 7. The DNA of the CDR3 is TGTGCCAGCAGCACCACAGGGGGCGCCCCCGGGGAGCTGTTTTTT. Translated, it gives CASSTTGGAPGELFF.

This chain joins TRBV5-6 and TRBJ2-3; TRBD2 matches 12 bases. This CDR3 contains 17 residues. Per germline, CDR1 SGHDT and CDR2 YYEEEE. Trimming at V came to 7 bases and at J to 5 bases, leaving 14 bases not matched to a gene. The CDR3 bases are TGTGCCAGCCGGGCTAGCGGGAGGGCGGGAGTGGAAGATACGCAGTATTTT. Amino acids: CASRASGRAGVEDTQYF.

The chain uses TRBV25-1 and TRBJ2-3; 9 bases align to TRBD1. Germline V gene lookup returns CDR1 MGHDK and CDR2 SYGVNS. V was pared by 2 bases and J by 2 bases, with 2 bases of the junction left unmatched. This CDR3 region has 15 residues. The CDR3 coding sequence is TGTGCCAGCAGTGAAGGACAGGGGATCACAGATACGCAGTATTTT. Protein: CASSEGQGITDTQYF.

The chain carries TRBV5-1 and TRBJ1-1, with 8 bases aligning to TRBD1. V was clipped by 0 bases and J by 4 bases; unmatched bases: 5. CDR1 is SGHRS and CDR2 is YFSETQ in the germline V gene. The CDR3 has 15 amino acids. CDR3 in amino acids: CASSLEGRGLTEAFF. Here the CDR3 DNA reads TGCGCCAGCAGCTTGGAAGGCAGGGGGCTCACTGAAGCTTTCTTT.

V gene TRBV5-1 combines with J gene TRBJ2-3; tentative D call: TRBD1 (5 bases). Germline loops: CDR1 SGHRS, CDR2 YFSETQ. The CDR3 is 15 amino acids. Trimming pared 2 bases from V and 2 bases from J, leaving 12 bases between. CDR3 protein: CASSLLGLTTDTQYF. The CDR3 coding sequence is TGCGCCAGCAGCTTATTGGGGCTTACCACAGATACGCAGTATTTT.

The genes are TRBV7-2 and TRBJ2-7, with 9 bases lining up with TRBD2. V gave up 2 bases and J gave up 6 bases; unmatched junction bases: 5. The germline gives CDR1 SGHTA, CDR2 FQGNSA. This CDR3 has 14 residues. The CDR3: CASSLTLGLAEQYF. CDR3 nucleotides: TGTGCCAGCAGCTTAACTTTGGGACTAGCCGAGCAGTACTTC.

This clone was picked up a small number of times. The V and J genes are TRBV10-2 and TRBJ2-3; the D is unclear. The CDR3 extends over 13 amino acids. V dropped 2 bases and J dropped 0 bases, with 3 bases sitting between them. CDR1 is WSHSY and CDR2 is SAAADI in the germline V gene. Written as DNA, the CDR3 is TGCGCCAGCAGTGAGCAAAGCACAGATACGCAGTATTTT. The encoded protein is CASSEQSTDTQYF.

This sequence joins TRBV28 and TRBJ2-1, with TRBD2 matching 9 bases. Germline CDR1 is MDHEN and CDR2 is SYDVKM. This CDR3 is 15 amino acids long. V dropped 6 bases and J dropped 8; count of bases not matched to a gene: 11. CDR3 bases: TGTGCCAGCAGATTAAGCGGGAGGATCGGCTATGAGCAGTTCTTC. This sequence encodes CASRLSGRIGYEQFF. The full variable domain, completed using reference TRBV28 and TRBJ2-1, is DVKVTQSSRYLVKRTGEKVFLECVQDMDHENMFWYRQDPGLGLRLIYFSYDVKMKEKGDIPEGYSVSREKKERFSLILESASTNQTSMYLCASRLSGRIGYEQFFGPGTRLTVL.

V is TRBV19 and J is TRBJ1-5; TRBD1 is a possible D gene (5 bases). The CDR3 spans 15 residues. The V gene's germline CDR1 is LNHDA and CDR2 SQIVND (reference sequence). V was shortened by 7 bases and J by 0 bases, with 13 bases between the two germline ends. In DNA form, the CDR3 reads TGTGCCAGTACTTTGACAGACTATAGCAATCAGCCCCAGCATTTT. Residues: CASTLTDYSNQPQHF. Supplemented by reference TRBV19 and TRBJ1-5, the full variable domain reads DGGITQSPKYLFRKEGQNVTLSCEQNLNHDAMYWYRQDPGQGLRLIYYSQIVNDFQKGDIAEGYSVSREKKESFPLTVTSAQKNPTAFYLCASTLTDYSNQPQHFGDGTRLSIL.

As regards this clone: An end of the junction does not agree with germline; a read error may underlie this. The chain is built from TRBV11-2 and TRBJ1-2, with D perhaps matching TRBD1 (6 bases). The CDR3 sequence is 13 residues long. Germline V gene data show CDR1 as SGHAT and CDR2 as FQNNGV. Here the CDR3 DNA reads TGTGCCACCAGCGGGGGGCTGAAGTATGGCTACACCTTC. Residues: CATSGGLKYGYTF.

J is TRBJ1-1 and V is TRBV7-2; maybe TRBD1 (5 bases). V gave up 2 bases and J gave up 5 bases, with 18 bases separating them. The CDR3 runs 16 residues. The germline CDR1 and CDR2 sequences are SGHTA and FQGNSA. The CDR3 sequence: CASSLRQPSRMTEAFF. CDR3 nucleotide sequence: TGTGCCAGCAGCTTAAGACAGCCCAGTCGAATGACTGAAGCTTTCTTT.

This clone has a single count. The chain's CDR3 is CAIQSGRGTDTQYF. The CDR3 bases are TGTGCCATCCAAAGCGGGAGGGGTACAGATACGCAGTATTTT. This sequence joins TRBV28 and TRBJ2-3; TRBD2 aligns across 10 bases. Germline V lookup: CDR1 MDHEN, CDR2 SYDVKM. This CDR3 region has 14 residues. Trimming took 10 bases from V and 3 from J; bases not matched to a gene: 7.

The chain has TRBV6-5 and TRBJ2-1, with 7 nucleotides matching TRBD2. Unmatched junction bases numbered 10, after V lost 4 bases and J lost 4 bases. The germline gives CDR1 MNHEY, CDR2 SVGAGI. This CDR3 contains 16 residues. CDR3 sequence: CASSFQRAGLYNEQFF. CDR3 DNA sequence: TGTGCCAGCAGTTTCCAAAGAGCGGGGTTGTACAATGAGCAGTTCTTC.

A few counts support this clone. The chain employs TRBV28 and TRBJ2-6, with unresolved D. Germline CDR1 MDHEN, CDR2 SYDVKM. There are 15 residues in the CDR3. V gave up 3 bases and J gave up 0 bases, with 6 bases separating them. Here the CDR3 DNA reads TGTGCCAGCAGTTTCCCAGGCTCTGGGGCCAACGTCCTGACTTTC. Amino acid sequence: CASSFPGSGANVLTF.

The V gene is TRBV7-2, the J gene TRBJ2-5, with D tentatively TRBD2 (5 bases). V was clipped by 1 base and J by 9 bases, with 15 bases between them. The CDR3 covers 14 residues. Germline assignment: CDR1 SGHTA and CDR2 FQGNSA. CDR3: CASSLVGLARSQYF. The CDR3 DNA is TGTGCCAGCAGCTTAGTAGGCCTAGCTCGGTCCCAGTACTTC.

This clone was seen a few times. The chain employs TRBV7-9 and TRBJ1-4, with D unclear. The CDR3 loop spans 15 amino acids. Germline CDR1 and CDR2: SEHNR and FQNEAQ (reference sequence). The V and J ends lost 1 base and 10 bases respectively, with 16 bases between them. The CDR3 DNA follows: TGTGCCAGCAGCTTAGAGGCGGGGAAGGCAAGAAAACTGTTTTTT. It specifies CASSLEAGKARKLFF.

The V gene is TRBV18, the J gene TRBJ2-2; TRBD1 agrees at 7 bases. The J segment lost 4 bases and the V segment lost 3 bases, leaving 8 bases of the junction unmatched. CDR3 length: 16 amino acids. Per the germline V gene, CDR1 is KGHSH and CDR2 is LQKENI. DNA of the CDR3: TGTGCCAGCTCACCGATATCCACAGGGGTCACCGGGGAGCTGTTTTTT. This codes for CASSPISTGVTGELFF.

The V call is TRBV10-3, the J call TRBJ2-7; TRBD2 aligns across 8 bases. This CDR3 has 14 amino acids. Per germline, CDR1 ENHRY and CDR2 SYGVKD. The ends lost 3 bases at V and 1 base at J; junction bases unmatched: 2. In DNA form, the CDR3 reads TGTGCCATCAGTGACGAGCGGGGGTCCTACGAGCAGTACTTC. The encoded protein is CAISDERGSYEQYF.

This chain connects TRBV7-3 to TRBJ2-3; 10 bases are a match to TRBD2. V was clipped by 1 base and J by 3 bases; unmatched bases: 4. Germline loops: CDR1 SGHTA, CDR2 FQGTGA. The CDR3 runs to 16 residues. This chain's CDR3 is CASSLNVAGGTDTQYF. The CDR3, as DNA: TGTGCCAGCAGCTTAAATGTAGCGGGAGGAACAGATACGCAGTATTTT. The variable domain in full, with the rest retrieved from reference TRBV7-3 and TRBJ2-3, is GAGVSQTPSNKVTEKGKYVELRCDPISGHTALYWYRQSLGQGPEFLIYFQGTGAADDSGLPNDRFFAVRPEGSVSTLKIQRTERGDSAVYLCASSLNVAGGTDTQYFGPGTRLTVL.

The V gene is TRBV15, the J gene TRBJ1-2; 7 bases are shared with TRBD1. The CDR3 consists of 15 residues. Germline CDR1 is LNHNV and CDR2 is YYDKDF (reference sequence). Losses at the gene ends were 0 bases for V and 7 bases for J; bases not matched to a gene: 8. The CDR3 protein is CATSREGEDRSGYTF. CDR3 nucleotide sequence: TGTGCCACCAGCAGAGAGGGTGAGGACAGGAGTGGCTACACCTTC.

A few counts support this clone. The genes are TRBV6-1 and TRBJ2-7; D perhaps matches TRBD1 (6 bases). CDR1 MNHNS and CDR2 SASEGT come from the germline V gene. There are 14 residues in the CDR3. V shed 3 bases and J shed 2 bases, with 11 bases lying between them. The CDR3 DNA reads as TGTGCCAGCAGTGAGCCAGGGGTGGCCTACGAGCAGTACTTC. Residues: CASSEPGVAYEQYF.